Listed here is a single T cell receptor (beta chain). Its specificity is unknown. The data derive from a study of blood T cells in healthy people across ages. The V gene's germline CDR1 is ENHRY and CDR2 SYGVKD. CDR3 length: 17 amino acids. General study points: Roughly linearly, TCR beta diversity per million T cells fell as age increased.

A second PCR of about 7 to 11 cycles used a sample-barcoded 5' primer and a J-beta primer mix. TCRdb re-derived calls from the 5' RACE reads in MiXCR, one entry per CDR3 protein. The sample records approximately 790,000 distinct CDR3 sequences, less than 80% being singletons. The chain combines TRBV10-3 with TRBJ2-4; 7 bases align to TRBD1. The better agreement between TRBJ2-5 and the DNA end casts doubt on the J call. The specimen sequenced was blood. The clonotype was recovered from a man aged 25 to 45 in good health. This CDR3 is CAISESRGVRGQETQYF. The CDR3, as DNA: TGTGCCATCAGTGAGTCGAGGGGAGTCAGGGGGCAAGAGACCCAGTACTTC.